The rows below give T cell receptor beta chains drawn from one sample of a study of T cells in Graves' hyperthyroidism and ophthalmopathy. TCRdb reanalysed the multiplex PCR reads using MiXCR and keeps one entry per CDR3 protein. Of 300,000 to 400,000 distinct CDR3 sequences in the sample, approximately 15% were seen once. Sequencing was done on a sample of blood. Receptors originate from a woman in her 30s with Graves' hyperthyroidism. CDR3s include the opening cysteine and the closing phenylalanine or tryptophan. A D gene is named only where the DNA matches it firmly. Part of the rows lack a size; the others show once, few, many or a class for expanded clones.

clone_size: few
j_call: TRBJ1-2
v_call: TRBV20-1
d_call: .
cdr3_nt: TGCAGTGCTAGAGATCATTCGGGAGGACGCAAGGGGGGCATATATGGCTACACCTTC
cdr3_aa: CSARDHSGGRKGGIYGYTF

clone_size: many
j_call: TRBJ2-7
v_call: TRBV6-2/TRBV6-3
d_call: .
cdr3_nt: TGTGCCAGCAGTTACTCGATGAGGCGGGGGCCGCAGACCTACGAGCAGTACTTC
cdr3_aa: CASSYSMRRGPQTYEQYF

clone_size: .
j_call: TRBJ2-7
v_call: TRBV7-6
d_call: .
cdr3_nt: TGTGCCAGCAGCTTAGCCCTATTGTTGCAGTACTTC
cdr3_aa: CASSLALLLQYF

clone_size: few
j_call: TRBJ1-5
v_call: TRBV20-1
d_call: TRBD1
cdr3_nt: TGCAGTGCTAGGTCGGACAGGGCCAATCAGCCCCAGCATTTT
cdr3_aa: CSARSDRANQPQHF

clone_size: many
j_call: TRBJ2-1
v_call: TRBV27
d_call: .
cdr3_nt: TGTGCCAGCAGTTTATCGATTATATATGGTGAGCAGTTCTTC
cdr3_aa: CASSLSIIYGEQFF

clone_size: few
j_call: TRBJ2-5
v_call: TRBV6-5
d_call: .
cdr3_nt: TGTGCCAGCAGTTACGGCGGCCTTGAGGAGACCCAGTACTTC
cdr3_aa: CASSYGGLEETQYF

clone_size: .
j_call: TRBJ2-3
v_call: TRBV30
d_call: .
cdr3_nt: TGTGCCTGGAGTGTACTGGGGCGGACCTCCACAGATACGCAGTATTTT
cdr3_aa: CAWSVLGRTSTDTQYF

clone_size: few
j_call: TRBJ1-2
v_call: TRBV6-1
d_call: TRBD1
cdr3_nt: TGTGCCAGCAGTACCGATTGGACAGGGATCGATGGCTACACCTTC
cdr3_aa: CASSTDWTGIDGYTF

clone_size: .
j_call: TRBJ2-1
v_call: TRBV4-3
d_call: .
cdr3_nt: TGCGCCAGCAGCCAAGGGTACTTAGCGGAAAACTACAATGAGCAGTTCTTC
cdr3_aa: CASSQGYLAENYNEQFF

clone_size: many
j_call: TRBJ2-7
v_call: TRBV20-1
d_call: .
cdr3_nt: TGCAGTGCTCCCGCGGAGGCCAAGCAGTACTTC
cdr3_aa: CSAPAEAKQYF

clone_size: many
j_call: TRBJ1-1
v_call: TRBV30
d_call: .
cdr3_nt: TGTGCCTGGGTACGGCTGAACACTGAAGCTTTCTTT
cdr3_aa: CAWVRLNTEAFF

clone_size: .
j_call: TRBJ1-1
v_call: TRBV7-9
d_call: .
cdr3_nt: TGTGCCAGCAGCTTAGCGCTAGGTCAAGACACTGAAGCTTTCTTT
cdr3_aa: CASSLALGQDTEAFF

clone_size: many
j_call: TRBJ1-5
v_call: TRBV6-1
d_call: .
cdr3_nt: TGTGCCAGCGCCAGGCCCAATCAGCCCCAGCATTTT
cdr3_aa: CASARPNQPQHF

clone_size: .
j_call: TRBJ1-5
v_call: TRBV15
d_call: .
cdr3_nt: TGTGCCACCAGCAGAGAGGCAGGCAATCAGCCCCAGCATTTT
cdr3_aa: CATSREAGNQPQHF

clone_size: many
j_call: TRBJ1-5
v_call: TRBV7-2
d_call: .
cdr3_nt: TGTGCCAGCAGCTTAGTTGGGAGTCACAACAATCAGCCCCAGCATTTT
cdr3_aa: CASSLVGSHNNQPQHF

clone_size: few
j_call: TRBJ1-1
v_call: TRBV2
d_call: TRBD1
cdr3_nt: TGTGCCAGCAGTGAAATTAGGGGGAGGGGGCGAGAAGCTTTCTTT
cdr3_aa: CASSEIRGRGREAFF

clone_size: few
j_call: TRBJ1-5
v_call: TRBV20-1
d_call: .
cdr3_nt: TGCAGTGGGGAAGAGCAGGGCCAACAGCCCCAGCATTTT
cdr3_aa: CSGEEQGQQPQHF

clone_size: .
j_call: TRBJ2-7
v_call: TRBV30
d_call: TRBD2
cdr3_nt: TGTGCCTGGAGTGTGGGGCGGGGGTCCGAGCAGTACTTC
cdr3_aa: CAWSVGRGSEQYF

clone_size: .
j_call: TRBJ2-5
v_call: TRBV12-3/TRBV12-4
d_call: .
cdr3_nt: TGTGCCAGCAGCCTTGGCACAGAACAAGGGACCCAGTACTTC
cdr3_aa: CASSLGTEQGTQYF

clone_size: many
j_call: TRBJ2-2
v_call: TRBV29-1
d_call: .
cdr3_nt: TGCAGCGTTGGGAATCCATATGGGGAGCTGTTTTTT
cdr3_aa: CSVGNPYGELFF

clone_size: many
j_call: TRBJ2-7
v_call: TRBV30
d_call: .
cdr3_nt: TGTGCCTGGAGTCCTGGTCACTACGAGCAGTACTTC
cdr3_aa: CAWSPGHYEQYF

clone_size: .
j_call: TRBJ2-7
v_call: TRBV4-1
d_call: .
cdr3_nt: TGCGCCAGCAGTCCCGGGGCTGAATACGAGCAGTACTTC
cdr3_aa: CASSPGAEYEQYF

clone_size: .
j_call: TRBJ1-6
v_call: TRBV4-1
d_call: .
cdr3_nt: TGCGCCAGCAGCCCGGGGCCAAATAATTCACCCCTCCACTTT
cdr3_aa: CASSPGPNNSPLHF

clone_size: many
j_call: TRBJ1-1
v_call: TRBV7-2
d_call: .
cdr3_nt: TGTGCCAGCAGCTTTCCGGGACACGAAGCTTTCTTT
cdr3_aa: CASSFPGHEAFF

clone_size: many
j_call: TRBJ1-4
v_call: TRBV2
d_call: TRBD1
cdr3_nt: TGTGCCAGCAGCGACCGGGACAGGGATGAAAAACTGTTTTTT
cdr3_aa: CASSDRDRDEKLFF

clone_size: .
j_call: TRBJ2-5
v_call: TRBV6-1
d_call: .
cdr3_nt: TGTGCCAGCAGTGACTCGGGCCCCCCGATAGCCCAGTACTTC
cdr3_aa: CASSDSGPPIAQYF

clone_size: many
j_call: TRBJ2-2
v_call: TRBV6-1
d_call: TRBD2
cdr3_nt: TGTGCCAGCAGGGGAGGACTAGCGGGAAACACCGGGGAGCTGTTTTTT
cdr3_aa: CASRGGLAGNTGELFF